This paragraph reports one TCR beta chain. The V end lost 5 bases, the J end lost 4 bases, and 18 bases lay between the germline ends. The CDR3 covers 15 residues. Germline CDR1 is SGHNT and CDR2 is YYREEE (reference sequence). The data are from a study of cytomegalovirus exposure and HLA in healthy donors. The method was immunoSEQ multiplex PCR; TCRdb's version includes in-frame clones alone and lacks a portion of them. In the table there are about 180,000 clones, about 83% of which are singletons. This TCR was recovered from a woman under 40 in good health and CMV-seronegative. The sequencing sample was made of PBMCs. The chain recombines TRBV5-4 with TRBJ1-2; D perhaps matches TRBD1 (6 bases). This CDR3 is CASRADRGAFYGYTF. CDR3 sequence (DNA): TGTGCCAGCAGGGCCGACCGGGGGGCGTTCTATGGCTACACCTTC.